This TCR beta chain was retrieved from a study of blood T cell repertoires in COVID-19 (dated by TCRdb to the early 2020s). About the investigation overall: Collaborator samples came from the United States, Italy and Spain and covered acute and convalescent phases of COVID-19. The dataset comprised deeply sampled blood TCRbeta repertoires from subjects exposed to, actively infected with, or recovered from COVID-19. A de-identified subject ID, COVID-19 status, age in years and sex were almost always included in the sample metadata. A freely available public database, intended as a resource for researchers studying the immune response to SARS-CoV-2, is where the repertoires were released. The prospective study material was composed of cDNA or gDNA derived from T cells, B-cell-depleted T cells, or PBMCs. Where available, HLA class I and class II types were obtained from metadata supplied by the sample provider rather than from assay-based typing. Samples came from the ongoing ImmuneRACE study (first 160 participants) plus 1,254 subjects from 6 global collaborators. What the research found in general, with its limitations: How much clinical and demographic metadata was included differed by source and by participant, and the metadata was provided uncurated.

V loses 0 bases of germline sequence and J loses 4 bases, and the interval between the two ends is 13 bases. CDR1 and CDR2, per the germline V gene (reference sequence), are SEHNR and FQNEAQ. The CDR3 has 16 amino acids, counting the end cysteine and phenylalanine. The kept DNA is CDR3 alone, 48 bases in frame from the first base. Collaborating institutions collected whole blood in K2EDTA tubes following their own protocols. For TCRbeta analysis, collaborators shipped samples as frozen whole blood, isolated PBMCs, or DNA extracted from either of those sample types. TCRbeta CDR3 regions were amplified from genomic DNA using the immunoSEQ Assay, a bias-controlled multiplex PCR. The original pipeline was this. The number of nucleated cells in each sample was estimated by amplification of reference gene primers within the assay. To quantify the absolute abundance of each unique TCRbeta CDR3 rearrangement, sequence reads were collapsed and filtered. For each sample, productive Simpson clonality was calculated as the square root of Simpson's diversity index across productive rearrangements. TCRdb obtained this table from immuneACCESS and retained in-frame rearrangements with V and J assigned. These tables miss some clones; where compared with another copy, unresolved V genes account for less than half of the shortfall, and the remainder is unexplained. V, J and clone size were drawn from that table, and D and trimming were deduced from the DNA. The sample table shows about 120,000 clones, and 71% are seen once. The top ten constitute about 0.85% of the sample.

As to this clone: Its antigen is currently not known. The record has no base qualities; no much larger clone is one base away.

The receptor was isolated from a human donor with acute or convalescent COVID-19. The donor label of this sample is uncertain. The chain is encoded by TRBV7-9 joined to TRBJ1-3, and possibly TRBD1, on 5 matching bases. Sequencing was carried out using peripheral blood. The nucleotides read TGTGCCAGCAGCTTAGCGTCACAGGCTTACGGAAACACCATATATTTT. This translates into CASSLASQAYGNTIYF.